Below are 20 T cell receptor beta chains sequenced from a single sample in a study of cytomegalovirus exposure and HLA in healthy donors. This PCR relied on a set of 60 Vbeta primers and 13 Jbeta primers. Data came from immunoSEQ multiplex PCR; TCRdb stores just in-frame clones and leaves some out. This table holds over 200,000 clones, 70% to 85% found once. What was sequenced was PBMCs. Receptors were obtained from a woman aged 55-69 years in good health and CMV-seropositive.

The CDR3 reads CASIGGASQETQYF. The CDR3 nucleotides read TGTGCCAGCATAGGCGGAGCCTCCCAAGAGACCCAGTACTTC. The gene calls are TRBV6-1 and TRBJ2-5; D is ambiguous. This CDR3 contains 14 residues. Trimming removed 7 bases from V and 1 base from J, with 13 bases in between. Germline loops: CDR1 MNHNS, CDR2 SASEGT.

The chain recombines TRBV6-5 with TRBJ2-7; 9 bases fit TRBD1. Germline assignment: CDR1 MNHEY and CDR2 SVGAGI. V trimming: 0 bases; J trimming: 3 bases; junction bases outside the gene matches: 3. This CDR3 has 15 amino acids. CDR3 sequence: CASSYSGDRDYEQYF. CDR3 coding DNA: TGTGCCAGCAGTTACTCGGGGGACAGGGACTACGAGCAGTACTTC.

The gene calls are TRBV6-1 and TRBJ1-5, with D possibly being TRBD1 (6 bases). This CDR3 region has 13 residues. Germline V gene lookup returns CDR1 MNHNS and CDR2 SASEGT. The V end lost 5 bases, the J end lost 6 bases, and 11 bases lay between the germline ends. The CDR3 is CASSPRTVQPQHF. The CDR3 nucleotides read TGTGCCAGCAGTCCCCGGACAGTTCAGCCCCAGCATTTT.

The rearrangement uses TRBV30 and TRBJ2-2, with 10 bases matching TRBD1. Germline V gives CDR1 GTSNPN, CDR2 SVGIG (reference sequence). The CDR3 contains 15 residues. V gave up 4 bases and J gave up 5 bases; unmatched junction bases: 7. Here the CDR3 DNA reads TGTGCCTGGACCGTCGGGACAGGGGAAACCGGGGAGCTGTTTTTT. Protein: CAWTVGTGETGELFF.

This chain links TRBV29-1 with TRBJ2-7, with 11 bases aligning to TRBD2. The CDR3 spans 15 residues. Per the germline V gene, CDR1 is SQVTM and CDR2 is ANQGSEA. The junction had 8 bases not matched to a gene; V was cut back by 5 bases and J by 2 bases. The CDR3 DNA is TGCAGCGTTTCCCGACTAGCGGGAACGGCCTACGAGCAGTACTTC. It codes for CSVSRLAGTAYEQYF.

The V gene is TRBV18, the J gene TRBJ1-1; TRBD1 aligns across 7 bases. Germline CDR1 is KGHSH and CDR2 is LQKENI. The junction had 5 bases not matched to a gene; V was cut back by 2 bases and J by 11 bases. CDR3 size: 12 residues. The CDR3 is CASSPTTGWAFF. CDR3 DNA sequence: TGTGCCAGCTCACCAACGACAGGGTGGGCTTTCTTT.

This clone came up a few times. V gene TRBV7-9 combines with J gene TRBJ1-1; tentative D call: TRBD1 (6 bases). Germline V gene data show CDR1 as SEHNR and CDR2 as FQNEAQ (reference sequence). The V end lost 7 bases, the J end lost 1 base, and 13 bases lay between the germline ends. CDR3 size: 14 residues. The CDR3 sequence: CASTRTERNTEAFF. The CDR3 coding sequence is TGTGCCAGCACCCGGACAGAAAGGAACACTGAAGCTTTCTTT. Together with reference TRBV7-9 and TRBJ1-1, the CDR3 gives the full variable domain: DTGVSQNPRHKITKRGQNVTFRCDPISEHNRLYWYRQTLGQGPEFLTYFQNEAQLEKSRLLSDRFSAERPKGSFSTLEIQRTEQGDSAMYLCASTRTERNTEAFFGQGTRLTVV.

The chain couples TRBV10-3 to TRBJ2-1; D is perhaps TRBD2 (7 bases). Trimming stripped 4 bases from V and 0 bases from J, with 13 bases between. Per germline, CDR1 ENHRY and CDR2 SYGVKD. The CDR3 extends over 16 amino acids. The CDR3 spells CAISVAGASSYNEQFF. CDR3 DNA sequence: TGTGCCATCAGTGTCGCGGGGGCGAGCTCCTACAATGAGCAGTTCTTC.

The chain carries TRBV5-4 and TRBJ1-1; 12 nucleotides match TRBD1. The CDR3 runs 14 residues. Germline V gives CDR1 SGHNT, CDR2 YYREEE (reference sequence). Trimming cost V 7 bases and J 4 bases; bases outside gene matches: 5. CDR3 DNA: TGTGCCAGCGGAGGGACAGGGGGCGTCACTGAAGCTTTCTTT. It is translated as CASGGTGGVTEAFF.

The sample holds many counts of this clone. For the CDR3, the DNA is TGTGCCAGCAGCTTATATGCGACAGTCACCGGGGAGCTGTTTTTT. It translates to CASSLYATVTGELFF. The gene calls are TRBV7-3 and TRBJ2-2, with D possibly TRBD1 on 5 matching bases. The CDR3 is 15 amino acids. CDR1 is SGHTA and CDR2 is FQGTGA in the germline V gene. Trimming left V 2 bases short and J 4 bases short, with 11 bases between.

The rearrangement joins TRBV2 to TRBJ2-5; D possibly corresponds to TRBD2 (5 bases). CDR1 is SNHLY, CDR2 FYNNEI, per germline. Trimming left V 1 base short and J 9 bases short, with 12 bases between. This CDR3 has 13 amino acids. The CDR3 nucleotides read TGTGCCAGCAGTGAAGGACTAATTAGGCCCCAGTACTTC. This encodes CASSEGLIRPQYF.

The V and J genes are TRBV5-4 and TRBJ2-1; 11 bases align to TRBD2. The J segment lost 7 bases and the V segment lost 0 bases, leaving 9 bases of the junction unmatched. CDR1 SGHNT and CDR2 YYREEE come from the germline V gene (reference sequence). The CDR3 contains 17 residues. CDR3 residues: CASSLAKATSGENEQFF. CDR3 sequence (DNA): TGTGCCAGCAGCTTGGCCAAAGCGACTAGCGGGGAAAATGAGCAGTTCTTC.

The chain recombines TRBV20-1 with TRBJ2-1, with D possibly being TRBD2 (5 bases). The CDR3 runs 11 residues. Germline CDR1 DFQATT, CDR2 SNEGSKA (reference sequence). Deletions cut 3 bases from V and 10 bases from J, with 10 bases between. The CDR3 nucleotides are TGCAGTGCTAGGGAACTAGTCGAGCAGTTCTTC. As protein: CSARELVEQFF.

The chain links TRBV6-5 to TRBJ2-2, with 7 bases aligning to TRBD1. The J segment lost 1 base and the V segment lost 6 bases, leaving 5 bases of the junction unmatched. CDR1 MNHEY and CDR2 SVGAGI come from the germline V gene. CDR3 length: 15 amino acids. The CDR3 bases are TGTGCCAGCAGCCGAAGGGGGCAGAACACCGGGGAGCTGTTTTTT. This translates into CASSRRGQNTGELFF.

The chain employs TRBV11-3 and TRBJ1-5; tentatively, D is TRBD1 (6 bases). Germline values: CDR1 SGHNT, CDR2 YENEEA. This CDR3 is built from 19 residues. V was shortened by 5 bases and J by 0 bases, with 23 bases between the two germline ends. The CDR3 nucleotides are TGTGCCAGCAGCCAGGGACGGGGGGCAGCCCTGAGTAGCAATCAGCCCCAGCATTTT. Its protein product is CASSQGRGAALSSNQPQHF.

This sequence joins TRBV5-1 and TRBJ1-1, with 10 bases identical to TRBD1. Germline V gene lookup returns CDR1 SGHRS and CDR2 YFSETQ. The CDR3 length is 14 residues. Trimming at V came to 4 bases and at J to 4 bases, leaving 4 bases not matched to a gene. The CDR3 spells CASSRQGARTEAFF. In DNA form, the CDR3 reads TGCGCCAGCAGCCGACAGGGGGCGCGCACTGAAGCTTTCTTT.

Concerning this clone: This sample also contains other DNA sequences that code for the same CDR3. The CDR3 here is CASSTTGGTEAFF. In DNA form, the CDR3 reads TGTGCCAGTAGTACAACAGGGGGCACTGAAGCTTTCTTT. V gene TRBV19 combines with J gene TRBJ1-1; TRBD1 matches 8 bases. The CDR3 has 13 amino acids. The germline V gene encodes CDR1 LNHDA and CDR2 SQIVND (reference sequence). Trimming cost V 4 bases and J 4 bases; bases outside gene matches: 2.

V and J are TRBV11-2 and TRBJ2-1, with 13 bases aligning to TRBD2. V shed 2 bases and J 9 bases; nucleotides not matched to a gene: 10. From germline, CDR1 is SGHAT and CDR2 FQNNGV. This CDR3 is built from 17 residues. The CDR3 loop is CASSLWVLAGGPGEQFF. CDR3 bases: TGTGCCAGCAGCTTATGGGTACTAGCGGGAGGGCCGGGTGAGCAGTTCTTC.

The chain employs TRBV7-9 and TRBJ1-2; no clear D gene. The V end was cut by 1 base, the J end by 2 bases, with 8 bases between. The CDR3 runs to 14 residues. Looked up from germline, CDR1 is SEHNR and CDR2 is FQNEAQ (reference sequence). In DNA form, the CDR3 reads TGTGCCAGCAGCTTAGAGCCGGTGAACTATGGCTACACCTTC. It yields the protein CASSLEPVNYGYTF.

The chain recombines TRBV7-2 with TRBJ2-2; no reliable D call. Germline values: CDR1 SGHTA, CDR2 FQGNSA. The CDR3 length is 13 residues. Between the trimmed V and J ends, which lost 5 bases and 7 bases, there was a span of 11 bases. The CDR3 DNA is TGTGCCAGCAGCCGCGGTAGGCTCGGGGAGCTGTTTTTT. Protein sequence: CASSRGRLGELFF.